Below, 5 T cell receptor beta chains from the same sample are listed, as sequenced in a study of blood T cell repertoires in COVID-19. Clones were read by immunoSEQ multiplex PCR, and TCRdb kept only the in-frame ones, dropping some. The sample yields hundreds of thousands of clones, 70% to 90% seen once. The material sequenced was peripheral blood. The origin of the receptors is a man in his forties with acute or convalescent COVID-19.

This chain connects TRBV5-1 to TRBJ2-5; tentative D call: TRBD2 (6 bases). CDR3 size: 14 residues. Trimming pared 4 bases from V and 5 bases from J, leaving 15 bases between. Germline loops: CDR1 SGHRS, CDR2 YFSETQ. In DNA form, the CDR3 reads TGCGCCAGCAGCCCCTACGGGAGTGGGGAGACCCAGTACTTC. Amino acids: CASSPYGSGETQYF.

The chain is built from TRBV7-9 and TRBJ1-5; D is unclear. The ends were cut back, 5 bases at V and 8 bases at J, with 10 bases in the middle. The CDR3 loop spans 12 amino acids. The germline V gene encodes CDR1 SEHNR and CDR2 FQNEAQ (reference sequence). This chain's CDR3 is CASSQESEPQHF. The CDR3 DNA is TGTGCCAGCAGCCAAGAAAGCGAGCCCCAGCATTTT.

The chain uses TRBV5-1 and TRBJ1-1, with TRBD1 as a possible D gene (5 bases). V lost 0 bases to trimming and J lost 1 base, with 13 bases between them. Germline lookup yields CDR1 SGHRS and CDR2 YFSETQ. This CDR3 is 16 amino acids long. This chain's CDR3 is CASSLEGSKGNTEAFF. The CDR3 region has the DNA TGCGCCAGCAGCTTGGAGGGGTCAAAAGGGAACACTGAAGCTTTCTTT.

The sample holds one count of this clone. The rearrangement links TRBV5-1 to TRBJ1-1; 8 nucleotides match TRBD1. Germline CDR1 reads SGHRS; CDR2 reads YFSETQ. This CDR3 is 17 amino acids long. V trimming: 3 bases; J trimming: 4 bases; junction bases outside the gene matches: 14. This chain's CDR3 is CASSSDPGTGSGTEAFF. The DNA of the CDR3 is TGCGCCAGCAGCTCGGATCCCGGGACAGGTTCGGGCACTGAAGCTTTCTTT.

The CDR3 DNA sequence: TGTGCCAGCAGCCCCTCTGGCGCTCGACTCGCGAATGAGCAGTTCTTC. It specifies CASSPSGARLANEQFF. The V gene is TRBV5-4, the J gene TRBJ2-1; D is ambiguous. This CDR3 is 16 amino acids long. The germline V and J ends were trimmed by 4 bases and 7 bases, with 21 bases remaining between them. Germline CDR1 SGHNT, CDR2 YYREEE (reference sequence).